Listed below are T cell receptor beta chains from one sample, sequenced in a study of blood T cell repertoires in COVID-19. Using immunoSEQ multiplex PCR, the repertoire was profiled, and TCRdb retains in-frame clones only, with some absent. The repertoire includes about 21,000 clones, about four fifths of them detected once, and 56% sits in the top ten. Material for sequencing was peripheral blood. These receptors were collected from a man at least 80 years old with acute or convalescent COVID-19. CDR3s include the opening cysteine and the closing phenylalanine or tryptophan. The D gene is left open where the match is weak. Clone size is not always given. Where it is, it says once, few, many or a class for expanded clones.

J gene | clone size | D gene | V gene | CDR3 protein | CDR3 DNA
TRBJ1-2 | . | TRBD1 | TRBV6-1 | CASSEEGQYYGYTF | TGTGCCAGCAGTGAAGAGGGACAGTACTATGGCTACACCTTC
TRBJ1-4 | few | . | TRBV19 | CASSKHGETNEKLFF | TGTGCCAGTAGTAAACACGGGGAAACCAATGAAAAACTGTTTTTT
TRBJ1-2 | . | . | TRBV15 | CATSRDKGTLNYGYTF | TGTGCCACCAGCAGAGATAAGGGGACACTAAACTATGGCTACACCTTC
TRBJ2-5 | . | . | TRBV4-1 | CASSHPAQGRETQYF | TGCGCCAGCAGCCATCCCGCACAGGGCCGGGAGACCCAGTACTTC
TRBJ1-1 | . | . | TRBV27 | CASSTRGTEAFF | TGTGCCAGCAGTACCCGGGGGACTGAAGCTTTCTTT
TRBJ1-1 | . | TRBD1 | TRBV19 | CASSVTYRGAEAFF | TGTGCCAGTAGTGTAACATACAGGGGGGCTGAAGCTTTCTTT
TRBJ1-1 | . | . | TRBV30 | CAWSVTRRQVNTEAFF | TGTGCCTGGAGTGTAACCCGTAGACAGGTAAACACTGAAGCTTTCTTT
TRBJ1-2 | once | TRBD1 | TRBV5-8 | CASSRTGQNYGYTF | TGTGCCAGCAGCCGGACAGGACAAAACTATGGCTACACCTTC
TRBJ2-3 | few | . | TRBV20-1 | CSASDADTQYF | TGCAGTGCTAGCGATGCGGATACGCAGTATTTT
TRBJ1-4 | . | . | TRBV2 | CASSEFGQGSEKLFF | TGTGCCAGCAGTGAATTTGGTCAGGGGTCTGAAAAACTGTTTTTT
TRBJ1-2 | . | . | TRBV5-4 | CASSLEADRDYGYTF | TGTGCCAGCAGCTTGGAGGCGGACAGAGACTATGGCTACACCTTC
TRBJ2-1 | . | . | TRBV5-1 | CASSLTAEEQFF | TGCGCCAGCAGCTTGACGGCGGAAGAGCAGTTCTTC
TRBJ1-6 | . | TRBD1 | TRBV15 | CATSQRDRASPLHF | TGTGCCACCAGCCAAAGGGACAGGGCGTCACCCCTCCACTTT
TRBJ2-3 | . | TRBD2 | TRBV7-9 | CASSPRRLAGGTDTQYF | TGTGCCAGCAGCCCCCGCAGACTAGCGGGAGGTACAGATACGCAGTATTTT
TRBJ1-1 | . | TRBD1 | TRBV6-5 | CASSPSGGSTEAFF | TGTGCCAGCAGCCCGTCAGGGGGTTCCACTGAAGCTTTCTTT
TRBJ1-4 | . | TRBD1 | TRBV9 | CASSLSAGTGDEKLFF | TGTGCCAGCAGCTTAAGCGCCGGGACAGGGGATGAAAAACTGTTTTTT
TRBJ1-5 | . | . | TRBV19 | CASSMGTANQPQHF | TGTGCCAGTAGTATGGGGACTGCAAATCAGCCCCAGCATTTT
TRBJ1-3 | . | . | TRBV21-1 | CASRGRGLCSPGNTIYF | TGTGCCAGCAGGGGCAGGGGGCTTTGTTCTCCTGGAAACACCATATATTTT
TRBJ2-1 | . | TRBD1 | TRBV27 | CASSSNIDRDYNEQFF | TGTGCCAGCAGTTCAAACATCGACAGGGACTACAATGAGCAGTTCTTC
TRBJ2-1 | once | TRBD2 | TRBV11-2 | CASSPRTSGRDNEQFF | TGTGCCAGCAGCCCCAGGACTAGCGGGAGGGACAATGAGCAGTTCTTC
TRBJ2-5 | once | . | TRBV7-3 | CASSLQGGRGETQYF | TGTGCCAGCAGCCTCCAAGGTGGGAGAGGTGAGACCCAGTACTTC
TRBJ2-6 | . | TRBD1 | TRBV7-2 | CASSLASTGIGANVLTF | TGTGCCAGCAGCTTAGCCTCGACAGGGATCGGGGCCAACGTCCTGACTTTC
TRBJ1-2 | . | TRBD1 | TRBV24-1 | CATSSPGQGAGDYGYTF | TGTGCCACCAGTTCCCCGGGACAGGGGGCAGGGGACTATGGCTACACCTTC
TRBJ1-1 | . | . | TRBV30 | CAWKRDMKNTEAFF | TGTGCCTGGAAAAGGGACATGAAGAACACTGAAGCTTTCTTT
TRBJ2-7 | . | TRBD2 | TRBV4-1 | CASSQGIGSGRALTYEQYF | TGCGCCAGCAGCCAAGGGATAGGTAGCGGGAGGGCCCTTACCTACGAGCAGTACTTC
TRBJ2-3 | . | TRBD2 | TRBV6-2/TRBV6-3 | CASSYQSTSARIPLSTDTQYF | TGTGCCAGCAGTTACCAATCGACTAGCGCACGAATTCCTTTGAGCACAGATACGCAGTATTTT
TRBJ2-1 | . | . | TRBV10-1 | CASNPQGTDEQFF | TGCGCCAGCAACCCCCAGGGTACCGATGAGCAGTTCTTC
TRBJ2-5 | . | . | TRBV7-2 | CASSFVGGDETQYF | TGTGCCAGCAGCTTTGTAGGGGGGGACGAGACCCAGTACTTC
TRBJ2-1 | . | TRBD2 | TRBV5-1 | CASNPGTTQDEQFF | TGCGCCAGCAACCCCGGGACTACCCAAGATGAGCAGTTCTTC
TRBJ1-1 | . | . | TRBV9 | CASSGGSEAFF | TGTGCCAGCAGCGGAGGCTCTGAAGCTTTCTTT
TRBJ1-1 | . | . | TRBV27 | CASRRTAGEAFF | TGTGCCAGCAGAAGGACAGCAGGTGAAGCTTTCTTT
TRBJ2-3 | . | . | TRBV5-1 | CASSLDSRRTDTQYF | TGCGCCAGCAGCTTGGACAGCCGACGCACAGATACGCAGTATTTT
TRBJ1-2 | . | . | TRBV12-3/TRBV12-4 | CASSFGGTLYTF | TGTGCCAGCAGTTTTGGAGGAACCCTCTACACCTTC
TRBJ1-5 | . | . | TRBV21-1 | CASSKETGDYQPQHF | TGTGCCAGCAGCAAGGAGACAGGGGACTATCAGCCCCAGCATTTT
TRBJ1-3 | . | . | TRBV24-1 | CATKPRGASGNTIYF | TGTGCCACCAAGCCTCGTGGGGCCTCTGGAAACACCATATATTTT
TRBJ1-1 | . | TRBD1 | TRBV6-5 | CASRVTGEGTEAFF | TGTGCCAGCAGGGTGACAGGGGAGGGGACTGAAGCTTTCTTT
TRBJ1-5 | . | TRBD1 | TRBV5-6 | CASSFGTGDQPQHF | TGTGCCAGCAGCTTCGGGACAGGCGATCAGCCCCAGCATTTT
TRBJ1-1 | . | . | TRBV25-1 | CASRRGGTEAFF | TGTGCCAGCAGGAGGGGGGGAACTGAAGCTTTCTTT
TRBJ2-2 | once | . | TRBV5-6 | CASSTPRGELFF | TGTGCCAGCAGCACCCCGAGGGGGGAGCTGTTTTTT
TRBJ1-2 | . | . | TRBV6-6 | CASSYAGDPNYGYTF | TGTGCCAGCAGTTATGCAGGTGATCCTAACTATGGCTACACCTTC
TRBJ2-7 | . | TRBD1 | TRBV30 | CAWSVPKGARVYEQYF | TGTGCCTGGAGTGTACCTAAGGGGGCCAGAGTCTACGAGCAGTACTTC
TRBJ2-7 | . | TRBD2 | TRBV6-2/TRBV6-3 | CASSRREYEQYF | TGTGCCAGCAGTCGGCGGGAGTATGAGCAGTACTTC
TRBJ1-2 | few | TRBD1 | TRBV18 | CASSTQGNYGYTF | TGTGCCAGCTCAACACAGGGGAACTATGGCTACACCTTC
TRBJ1-2 | . | . | TRBV13 | CASSRASGNYGYTF | TGTGCCAGCAGCCGCGCCTCCGGTAACTATGGCTACACCTTC
TRBJ1-4 | . | . | TRBV24-1 | CATSAPGNNEKLFF | TGTGCCACCAGTGCACCAGGCAATAATGAAAAACTGTTTTTT
TRBJ2-3 | . | TRBD1 | TRBV19 | CASSSRTGGNPDTQYF | TGTGCCAGTAGTTCTCGGACAGGGGGCAACCCAGATACGCAGTATTTT
TRBJ1-6 | . | . | TRBV30 | CAWSFSYNSPLHF | TGTGCCTGGAGCTTCTCCTATAATTCACCCCTCCACTTT
TRBJ2-3 | . | TRBD2 | TRBV7-2 | CASSTSLAASTDTQYF | TGTGCCAGCAGCACTTCGCTAGCGGCCAGCACAGATACGCAGTATTTT
TRBJ2-7 | . | . | TRBV29-1 | CSVEDSVHEQYF | TGCAGCGTCGAAGACAGTGTACACGAGCAGTACTTC
TRBJ1-2 | . | . | TRBV3-1/TRBV3-2 | CASSQDRGRGYGYTF | TGTGCCAGCAGCCAAGATAGGGGAAGGGGCTATGGCTACACCTTC
TRBJ1-1 | . | . | TRBV30 | CAWSMTGNTEAFF | TGTGCCTGGAGTATGACAGGGAACACTGAAGCTTTCTTT
TRBJ1-1 | . | . | TRBV30 | CAWSRGGDTEAFF | TGTGCCTGGAGCCGAGGGGGAGACACTGAAGCTTTCTTT
TRBJ2-1 | . | . | TRBV10-1 | CASSESVAHEQFF | TGCGCCAGCAGTGAGTCGGTAGCGCATGAGCAGTTCTTC
TRBJ2-1 | . | . | TRBV10-3 | CAISDLNEQFF | TGTGCCATCAGTGATCTAAATGAGCAGTTCTTC
TRBJ2-1 | . | . | TRBV7-2 | CASSLVGGSSYNEQFF | TGTGCCAGCAGCTTAGTCGGGGGTTCCTCCTACAATGAGCAGTTCTTC